A selection of T cell receptor beta chains follows, all from one sample in a study of cytomegalovirus exposure and HLA in healthy donors. Profiling relied on immunoSEQ multiplex PCR, and the TCRdb table lists in-frame clones only, not all of them. In the table there are approximately 59,000 clones, 62% of which are singletons. The sequenced sample consisted of PBMCs. Source of these receptors: a man aged 30 to 45 in good health and CMV-seronegative. The CDR3 runs from the conserved cysteine through the conserved F or W. A D gene is named only where the DNA matches it firmly. Some rows mark clone size as missing; the rest say once, few, many or name a class of expanded clone.

CDR3: CASIGSGYGYTF
DNA: TGTGCCAGCATAGGCTCGGGCTATGGCTACACCTTC
J: TRBJ1-2
size: .
D: .
V: TRBV6-5

CDR3: CASSKERGGRDTQYF
DNA: TGTGCCAGCAGCAAAGAGCGGGGGGGCCGGGATACGCAGTATTTT
J: TRBJ2-3
size: few
D: TRBD2
V: TRBV7-9

CDR3: CASSLGGEDTEAFF
DNA: TGCGCCAGCAGCTTGGGGGGGGAAGACACTGAAGCTTTCTTT
J: TRBJ1-1
size: .
D: .
V: TRBV5-1

CDR3: CASNVIYRDGQPQHF
DNA: TGTGCCAGCAATGTGATTTACAGGGATGGTCAGCCCCAGCATTTT
J: TRBJ1-5
size: .
D: .
V: TRBV6-1

CDR3: CATVGDRVFYGYTF
DNA: TGTGCCACCGTGGGGGACAGGGTCTTCTATGGCTACACCTTC
J: TRBJ1-2
size: few
D: TRBD1
V: TRBV2

CDR3: CSARAPIEQFF
DNA: TGCAGTGCTAGAGCCCCAATTGAGCAGTTCTTC
J: TRBJ2-1
size: .
D: .
V: TRBV20-1

CDR3: CASSVGATGELFF
DNA: TGTGCCAGCAGCGTAGGCGCGACCGGGGAGCTGTTTTTT
J: TRBJ2-2
size: few
D: .
V: TRBV9

CDR3: CASSSASYDEQFF
DNA: TGTGCCAGCAGCTCCGCTAGCTACGATGAGCAGTTCTTC
J: TRBJ2-1
size: .
D: .
V: TRBV7-9

CDR3: CASGQVVELFF
DNA: TGTGCCAGCGGTCAGGTCGTGGAACTGTTTTTT
J: TRBJ1-4
size: few
D: .
V: TRBV2

CDR3: CASSSGTHTGELFF
DNA: TGTGCCAGCAGCTCCGGGACACACACCGGGGAGCTGTTTTTT
J: TRBJ2-2
size: .
D: .
V: TRBV7-8

CDR3: CASSSKDSPYSNQPQHF
DNA: TGTGCCAGCAGCTCCAAGGACAGCCCTTATAGCAATCAGCCCCAGCATTTT
J: TRBJ1-5
size: .
D: .
V: TRBV5-4

CDR3: CASSDTLDRGLFRPTEAFF
DNA: TGTGCCAGCAGTGACACTTTGGACAGGGGCTTGTTTAGGCCGACTGAAGCTTTCTTT
J: TRBJ1-1
size: .
D: TRBD1
V: TRBV6-4

CDR3: CASSQTSGGVAYNEQFF
DNA: TGTGCCAGCAGCCAAACTAGCGGGGGCGTTGCTTACAATGAGCAGTTCTTC
J: TRBJ2-1
size: .
D: TRBD2
V: TRBV7-9

CDR3: CASSGGSGGGNTGELFF
DNA: TGTGCCAGCAGCGGCGGATCTGGGGGCGGAAACACCGGGGAGCTGTTTTTT
J: TRBJ2-2
size: .
D: .
V: TRBV7-9

CDR3: CASSRGRESYEQYF
DNA: TGTGCCAGCAGCCGGGGTAGGGAAAGCTACGAGCAGTACTTC
J: TRBJ2-7
size: .
D: .
V: TRBV7-3

CDR3: CASSLRPQGTSNQPQHF
DNA: TGTGCCAGCAGCCTAAGACCACAGGGGACCAGCAATCAGCCCCAGCATTTT
J: TRBJ1-5
size: .
D: TRBD1
V: TRBV7-8

CDR3: CASKLGGMNTEAFF
DNA: TGTGCCAGTAAGTTGGGGGGGATGAACACTGAAGCTTTCTTT
J: TRBJ1-1
size: few
D: .
V: TRBV19

CDR3: CASSQSYLTNEKLFF
DNA: TGCGCCAGCAGCCAGTCTTACTTAACTAATGAAAAACTGTTTTTT
J: TRBJ1-4
size: .
D: .
V: TRBV4-1

CDR3: CASSRNRGQNTEAFF
DNA: TGTGCCAGCAGCCGTAACAGGGGGCAAAACACTGAAGCTTTCTTT
J: TRBJ1-1
size: .
D: TRBD1
V: TRBV6-5

CDR3: CASSRRNEQFF
DNA: TGTGCCAGCAGCCGCCGGAATGAGCAGTTCTTC
J: TRBJ2-1
size: many
D: .
V: TRBV5-6

CDR3: CASSTRTSGYQETQYF
DNA: TGTGCCAGCAGCACCCGGACTAGCGGGTACCAAGAGACCCAGTACTTC
J: TRBJ2-5
size: .
D: TRBD2
V: TRBV5-6

CDR3: CASSYSTGTDTQYF
DNA: TGTGCCAGCAGTTACTCGACTGGAACCGATACGCAGTATTTT
J: TRBJ2-3
size: .
D: .
V: TRBV6-5

CDR3: CASSGGGQRYF
DNA: TGTGCCAGCAGTGGGGGGGGGCAGAGGTATTTT
J: TRBJ2-3
size: .
D: .
V: TRBV6-5

CDR3: CSASGGDEQYF
DNA: TGCAGTGCTAGCGGGGGGGACGAGCAGTACTTC
J: TRBJ2-7
size: .
D: TRBD2
V: TRBV20-1

CDR3: CASSRGWSPLHF
DNA: TGTGCCAGCAGCCGAGGTTGGTCACCCCTCCACTTT
J: TRBJ1-6
size: .
D: .
V: TRBV28

CDR3: CASSPREESSGNTIYF
DNA: TGCGCCAGCAGCCCGCGTGAGGAGAGCTCTGGAAACACCATATATTTT
J: TRBJ1-3
size: .
D: .
V: TRBV4-1

CDR3: CASSLEVAGTRETQYF
DNA: TGCGCCAGCAGCTTGGAAGTCGCGGGGACGAGAGAGACCCAGTACTTC
J: TRBJ2-5
size: .
D: .
V: TRBV5-1

CDR3: CASSNQRSNQPQHF
DNA: TGTGCCAGTAGTAATCAGAGGAGCAATCAGCCCCAGCATTTT
J: TRBJ1-5
size: few
D: .
V: TRBV19

CDR3: CASSSPFSYEQYF
DNA: TGTGCCAGCAGTAGCCCCTTCTCCTACGAGCAGTACTTC
J: TRBJ2-7
size: .
D: .
V: TRBV7-9

CDR3: CALSLTGDYGYTF
DNA: TGTGCCTTATCGCTGACAGGCGACTATGGCTACACCTTC
J: TRBJ1-2
size: .
D: .
V: TRBV30

CDR3: CASSYGAPSSYNEQFF
DNA: TGTGCCAGCAGTTACGGGGCCCCAAGCTCCTACAATGAGCAGTTCTTC
J: TRBJ2-1
size: .
D: .
V: TRBV6-5

CDR3: CASSVTGRRYGYTF
DNA: TGTGCCAGCAGCGTTACGGGTCGCCGCTATGGCTACACCTTC
J: TRBJ1-2
size: .
D: .
V: TRBV7-9

CDR3: CASSGGANTGELFF
DNA: TGTGCCAGTAGCGGGGGGGCGAACACCGGGGAGCTGTTTTTT
J: TRBJ2-2
size: .
D: TRBD2
V: TRBV2

CDR3: CASSTGDSYTEAFF
DNA: TGTGCCAGCAGCACAGGAGATTCCTACACTGAAGCTTTCTTT
J: TRBJ1-1
size: .
D: .
V: TRBV5-4

CDR3: CASSPDSLRETQYF
DNA: TGTGCCAGCAGCCCAGACAGTCTCCGAGAGACCCAGTACTTC
J: TRBJ2-5
size: .
D: .
V: TRBV21-1

CDR3: CASRLDYQETQYF
DNA: TGTGCCAGCAGACTGGACTACCAAGAGACCCAGTACTTC
J: TRBJ2-5
size: once
D: .
V: TRBV6-6

CDR3: CASSSGTSGNEQFF
DNA: TGTGCCAGCAGCTCCGGGACTAGCGGCAATGAGCAGTTCTTC
J: TRBJ2-1
size: .
D: TRBD2
V: TRBV7-6

CDR3: CASSSHSGGELDTQYF
DNA: TGTGCCAGCAGCTCCCACAGCGGGGGGGAGTTAGATACGCAGTATTTT
J: TRBJ2-3
size: .
D: TRBD2
V: TRBV4-2

CDR3: CASSYSWAQNTEAFF
DNA: TGTGCCAGCAGTTACTCATGGGCTCAGAACACTGAAGCTTTCTTT
J: TRBJ1-1
size: .
D: .
V: TRBV6-5

CDR3: CSAGGSLSRGYTF
DNA: TGCAGCGCAGGGGGCAGCCTTAGTCGAGGCTACACCTTC
J: TRBJ1-2
size: .
D: TRBD1
V: TRBV29-1